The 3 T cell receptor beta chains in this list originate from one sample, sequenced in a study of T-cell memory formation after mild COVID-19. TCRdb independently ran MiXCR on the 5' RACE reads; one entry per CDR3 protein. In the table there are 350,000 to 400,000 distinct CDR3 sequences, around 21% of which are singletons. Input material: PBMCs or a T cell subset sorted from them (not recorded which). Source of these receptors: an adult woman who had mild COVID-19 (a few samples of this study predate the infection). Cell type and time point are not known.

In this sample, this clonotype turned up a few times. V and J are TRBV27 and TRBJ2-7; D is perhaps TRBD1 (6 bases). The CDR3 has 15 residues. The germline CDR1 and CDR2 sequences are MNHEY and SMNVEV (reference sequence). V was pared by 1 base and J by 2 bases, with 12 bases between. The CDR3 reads CASSLLDRMAYEQYF. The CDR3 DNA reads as TGTGCCAGCAGTTTATTGGACAGAATGGCCTACGAGCAGTACTTC.

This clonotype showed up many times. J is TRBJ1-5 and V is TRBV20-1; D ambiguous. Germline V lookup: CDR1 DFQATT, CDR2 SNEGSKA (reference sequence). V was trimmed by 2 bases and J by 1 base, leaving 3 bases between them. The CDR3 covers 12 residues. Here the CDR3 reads CSARQSNQPQHF. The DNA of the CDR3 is TGCAGTGCTAGACAGAGCAATCAGCCCCAGCATTTT.

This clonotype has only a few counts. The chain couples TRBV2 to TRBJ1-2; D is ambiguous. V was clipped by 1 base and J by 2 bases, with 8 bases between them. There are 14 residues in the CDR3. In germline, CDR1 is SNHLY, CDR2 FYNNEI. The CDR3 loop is CASSEELANYGYTF. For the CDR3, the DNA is TGTGCCAGCAGTGAAGAGTTGGCGAACTATGGCTACACCTTC.